The clone carrying this T cell receptor beta chain was counted many times. The CDR3 runs to 12 residues. The V end was cut by 5 bases, the J end by 0 bases, with 4 bases between. Germline V gives CDR1 SGHTA, CDR2 FQGNSA. The data originate from a study of T-cell memory formation after mild COVID-19. TCRdb passed the 5' RACE reads through MiXCR, listing each CDR3 protein once. The data hold approximately 60,000 distinct CDR3 sequences, with around 10% observed a single time. The receptor was derived from a man aged 18 to 35 who had mild COVID-19 (a few samples of this study predate the infection). Cell type and time point are not known. Material: PBMCs or a T cell subset sorted from them (not recorded which). The chain uses TRBV7-2 and TRBJ2-5; D gene uncertain. CDR3 loop: CASSAYQETQYF. CDR3 coding DNA: TGTGCCAGCAGCGCCTACCAAGAGACCCAGTACTTC.